Described below is a single T cell receptor beta chain sequence and its context. Its cognate antigen has yet to be identified. No clone much larger than this one lies a single base away; base qualities are absent. The meaning of the sample's time point label: about 28 days (+/-7) after the second vaccine dose. AZD1222 recipients with second doses at about 4 weeks or about 12 weeks were pooled, because spike-specific TCR depth and breadth did not differ between schedules. Vaccinee samples came from UK trials COV001 and COV002, including a single-blind randomized controlled phase 2/3 trial of AZD1222 (ChAdOx1 nCoV-19) in healthy adults. Trial participant PBMC samples were collected at day 0 and day 28 after the second dose for TCRbeta chain sequencing. The CDR3 regions of human TCRbeta chains were analyzed by immunosequencing. Per the original workflow: TCRs in the repertoires were compared against a reference library of SARS-CoV-2-specific TCRs that had been generated with the MIRA antigen-specificity platform. Breadth meant the fraction of unique TCRs that were SARS-CoV-2-associated, whereas depth meant the fraction of total T cells that were SARS-CoV-2-associated. Using the MIRA data, each spike-specific TCR was assigned both to the spike region to which the TCR was reactive and to a CD4 or CD8 class. Log10-transformed breadth and depth values were compared by one-way ANOVA with Sidak's multiple comparisons tests. TCRdb limited this immuneACCESS table to in-frame rearrangements with V and J called. A share of clones is missing; checked studies link under half to unresolved V genes, and the rest is unexplained. V, J and clone size are those of that table, while D and trimming were read from the DNA. Recorded for this sample are around 99,000 clones; roughly nine tenths of them occurred a single time. The ten largest clones capture 7.5% to 9.5% of the sample.

The data derive from a study of T cell responses to AZD1222 COVID-19 vaccine (dated by TCRdb to 2020 to 2022). Regarding the complete study: A total of 233 trial participants underwent TCR sequencing, of whom around 200 received two doses of AZD1222 and around 26 received two doses of the MenACWY control vaccine. Trial participants were enrolled into age subgroups of 18-55, 56-69 and 70-plus years, which contained approximately 150, 30 and 60 TCR-sequenced participants, respectively.

The germline V gene (reference sequence) supplies CDR1 MNHEY and CDR2 SMNVEV. Counted from cysteine to phenylalanine, this CDR3 has 16 amino acids. Of the read, only the CDR3 DNA is kept; its 48 bases are in frame from base 1. V is trimmed back by 5 bases and J by 5 bases, and the junction contains 12 bases that no gene match accounts for. Points the paper makes about the study in general: Epitopes outside the regions mutated in the B.1.351 and B.1.1.7 variants were reportedly recognized by nearly half of the unique spike-specific TCRs. The vaccine-associated CD4 TCRs covered the entire spike protein, and the dominant responses fell in regions 160-218 and 743-854. Participants were mostly white British, with more females than males. The authors suggested clonal diversity may have been underestimated. Because no day 14 peak-response samples were available, repertoires were characterized only after the peak T cell response. Only six or seven AZD1222 recipients were SARS-CoV-2 seropositive at baseline, limiting conclusions about previously exposed vaccinees. The 56-69-year group was small, and its depth increase did not reach significance, likely because of low power. A significant rise in spike-specific TCR breadth and depth was observed after two AZD1222 doses relative to day 0 and relative to MenACWY recipients.

The sequence was obtained from an adult who received the AZD1222 COVID-19 vaccine. The sequence is built from TRBV27 and TRBJ1-1, with TRBD1 identical over 9 junction bases. Here the sequenced sample was peripheral blood, taken 28 days after the second AZD1222 dose. The CDR3 in this case is CASSPTGTGSRTEAFF. The nucleotide sequence is TGTGCCAGCAGTCCCACCGGGACAGGGTCTCGGACTGAAGCTTTCTTT.